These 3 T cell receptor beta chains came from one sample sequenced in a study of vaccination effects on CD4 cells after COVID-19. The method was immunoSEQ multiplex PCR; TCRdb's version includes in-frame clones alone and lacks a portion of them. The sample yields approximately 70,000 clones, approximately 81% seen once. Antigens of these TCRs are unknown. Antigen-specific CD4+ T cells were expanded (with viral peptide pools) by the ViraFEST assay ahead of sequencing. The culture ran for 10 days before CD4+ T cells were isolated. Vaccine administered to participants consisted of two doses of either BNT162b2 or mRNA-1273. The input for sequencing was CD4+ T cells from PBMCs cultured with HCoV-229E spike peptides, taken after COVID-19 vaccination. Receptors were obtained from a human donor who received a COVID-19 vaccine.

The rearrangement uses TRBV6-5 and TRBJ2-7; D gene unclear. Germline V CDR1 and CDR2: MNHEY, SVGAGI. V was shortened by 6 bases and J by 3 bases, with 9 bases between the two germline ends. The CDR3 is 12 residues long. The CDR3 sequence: CASSPPNYEQYV. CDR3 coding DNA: TGTGCCAGCAGCCCGCCCAACTACGAGCAGTACGTC.

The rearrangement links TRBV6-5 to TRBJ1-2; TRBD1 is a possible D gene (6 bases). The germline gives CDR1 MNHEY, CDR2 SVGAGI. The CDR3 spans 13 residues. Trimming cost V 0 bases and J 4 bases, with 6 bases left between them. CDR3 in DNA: TGTGCCAGCAGTTACTCGGGGGCCTATGGCTACACCTTC. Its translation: CASSYSGAYGYTF.

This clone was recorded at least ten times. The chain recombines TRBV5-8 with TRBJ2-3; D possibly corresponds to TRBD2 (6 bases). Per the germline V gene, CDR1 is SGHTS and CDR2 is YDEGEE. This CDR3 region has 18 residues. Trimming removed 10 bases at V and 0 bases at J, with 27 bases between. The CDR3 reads CASPNNPGETASTDTQYF. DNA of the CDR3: TGTGCCTCCCCGAATAATCCGGGGGAGACAGCTAGCACAGATACGCAGTATTTT.